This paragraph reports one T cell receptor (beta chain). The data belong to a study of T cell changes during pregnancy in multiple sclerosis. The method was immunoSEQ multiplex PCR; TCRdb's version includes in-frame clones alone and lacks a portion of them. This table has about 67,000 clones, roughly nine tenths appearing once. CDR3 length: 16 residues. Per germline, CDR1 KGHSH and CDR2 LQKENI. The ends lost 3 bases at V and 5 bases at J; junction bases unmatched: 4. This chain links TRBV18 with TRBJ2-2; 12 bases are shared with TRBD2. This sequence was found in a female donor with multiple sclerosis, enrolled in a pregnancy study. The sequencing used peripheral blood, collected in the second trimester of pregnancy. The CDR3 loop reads CASSPGLAGFTGELFF. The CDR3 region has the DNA TGTGCCAGCTCACCCGGACTAGCGGGATTTACCGGGGAGCTGTTTTTT.